A single sample is the source of the 7 T cell receptor beta chains below, sequenced in a study of radiotherapy plus CTLA-4 blockade in lung cancer. This table comes from immunoSEQ multiplex PCR, and its TCRdb copy is limited to in-frame clones, with some not included. The sample lists about 51,000 clones; approximately 80% were seen once. The sequencing here drew on peripheral blood, taken from a patient treated with radiotherapy plus ipilimumab. The receptors come from a human donor with non-small cell lung cancer whose response to radiotherapy plus ipilimumab could not be evaluated.

The genes are TRBV5-1 and TRBJ2-7, with D hard to call. The CDR3 covers 12 residues. The V end lost 0 bases, the J end lost 7 bases, and 8 bases lay between the germline ends. The germline CDR1 and CDR2 sequences are SGHRS and YFSETQ. In nucleotides, the CDR3 is TGCGCCAGCAGCTTGGAGCTCGGGGAGCAGTACTTC. This encodes CASSLELGEQYF.

The chain recombines TRBV7-3 with TRBJ2-7, with 9 positions matching TRBD2. J gave up 3 bases and V 5 bases, and 11 bases lay outside the gene matches. The germline CDR1 and CDR2 sequences are SGHTA and FQGTGA. This CDR3 spans 16 amino acids. This chain's CDR3 is CASSPSAGGNSYEQYF. Here the CDR3 DNA reads TGTGCCAGCAGCCCCTCTGCGGGGGGGAATAGCTACGAGCAGTACTTC.

The chain joins TRBV15 to TRBJ2-1; tentatively, D is TRBD2 (6 bases). This CDR3 has 12 amino acids. V was shortened by 3 bases and J by 12 bases, with 12 bases between the two germline ends. Germline assignment: CDR1 LNHNV and CDR2 YYDKDF (reference sequence). CDR3 in amino acids: CATSSPPGLQFF. The DNA of the CDR3 is TGTGCCACCAGCAGCCCCCCGGGACTGCAGTTCTTC.

This chain uses TRBV15 with TRBJ2-3, with D maybe TRBD2 (7 bases). The CDR3 spans 16 residues. Trimming removed 2 bases at V and 4 bases at J, with 16 bases between. Germline CDR1 reads LNHNV; CDR2 reads YYDKDF (reference sequence). In nucleotides, the CDR3 is TGTGCCACCAGCAGATATCGGGGGGCCCTATCAGATACGCAGTATTTT. Its protein product is CATSRYRGALSDTQYF.

The chain joins TRBV19 to TRBJ2-3; D is possibly TRBD2 (5 bases). The V gene lost 10 bases and the J gene lost 2 bases, with 19 bases spanning the gap. The CDR3 is 15 amino acids. Per the germline V gene, CDR1 is LNHDA and CDR2 is SQIVND (reference sequence). The CDR3 DNA sequence: TGTGCCACCGGTTGGGGTAGCGCTTTCACAGATACGCAGTATTTT. This translates into CATGWGSAFTDTQYF. Using reference TRBV19 and TRBJ2-3 for the parts outside the CDR3, the full variable domain is DGGITQSPKYLFRKEGQNVTLSCEQNLNHDAMYWYRQDPGQGLRLIYYSQIVNDFQKGDIAEGYSVSREKKESFPLTVTSAQKNPTAFYLCATGWGSAFTDTQYFGPGTRLTVL.

V gene TRBV5-1 combines with J gene TRBJ2-3; 7 bases agree with TRBD2. The ends lost 5 bases at V and 4 bases at J; junction bases unmatched: 13. Per the germline V gene, CDR1 is SGHRS and CDR2 is YFSETQ. There are 16 residues in the CDR3. The CDR3 here is CASRLGSSGTSDTQYF. The CDR3, as DNA: TGCGCCAGCAGGCTGGGTTCTAGCGGAACTTCAGATACGCAGTATTTT.

The chain has TRBV5-1 and TRBJ2-3; the match to TRBD2 covers 7 bases. J lost 5 bases, V lost 4 bases, and 7 bases had no gene match. The CDR3 is 14 amino acids. From germline, CDR1 is SGHRS and CDR2 YFSETQ. CDR3 sequence reads: CASSPRGSGDTQYF. CDR3 bases: TGCGCCAGCAGCCCGCGGGGGAGTGGAGATACGCAGTATTTT.